This passage covers 5 T cell receptor beta chains from one sample sequenced in a study of blood T cell repertoires in COVID-19. The assay was immunoSEQ multiplex PCR, and TCRdb's table has in-frame clones only and misses some. The sample consists of about 210,000 clones, roughly 78% of them appearing once. Sequenced material: peripheral blood. These receptors were collected from a woman in her forties with acute or convalescent COVID-19.

This clone was seen a few times. The V call is TRBV5-6, the J call TRBJ2-7; 16 nucleotides agree with TRBD2. Looked up from germline, CDR1 is SGHDT and CDR2 is YYEEEE. The ends lost 4 bases at V and 5 bases at J; junction bases unmatched: 9. The CDR3 runs to 17 residues. The chain's CDR3 is CASSTGTSGRATNEQYF. CDR3 DNA sequence: TGTGCCAGCAGCACCGGGACTAGCGGGAGGGCGACCAACGAGCAGTACTTC.

Only a few counts were recorded for this clone. The J gene is TRBJ2-7, the V gene TRBV29-1; a weak D match, TRBD1 (6 bases). The CDR3 contains 12 residues. The germline CDR1 and CDR2 sequences are SQVTM and ANQGSEA. Between the trimmed V and J ends, which lost 6 bases and 0 bases, there was a span of 9 bases. The CDR3 DNA follows: TGCAGCGTGTCGGACAGCTCCTACGAGCAGTACTTC. The encoded protein is CSVSDSSYEQYF.

The chain combines TRBV6-2 or TRBV6-3 with TRBJ2-2; the D gene is possibly TRBD1 (6 bases). CDR1 is MNHEY, CDR2 SVGEGT, per germline. V gave up 4 bases and J gave up 4 bases, with 7 bases separating them. The CDR3 spans 13 residues. As DNA, the CDR3 is TGTGCCAGCAGTTTGACAGGCACCGGGGAGCTGTTTTTT. Translation: CASSLTGTGELFF.

This clone came up once. The rearrangement links TRBV30 to TRBJ2-5; 10 positions match TRBD2. The CDR3 loop spans 19 amino acids. V gave up 4 bases and J gave up 5 bases; unmatched junction bases: 22. CDR1 and CDR2 (germline): GTSNPN, SVGIG (reference sequence). CDR3 bases: TGTGCCTGGACCCTACCGCAGGGGGCTAGCGGGAGCCCCAGGGAGACCCAGTACTTC. This encodes CAWTLPQGASGSPRETQYF.

The V and J genes are TRBV21-1 and TRBJ1-5; TRBD1, as called in the table, went unchecked against the DNA. TRBV21-1 is an annotated pseudogene. The CDR3 consists of 20 residues. This CDR3 reads CASSKVGGQGPIFGYQPQHF. For the CDR3, the DNA is TGTGCCAGCAGCAAAGTAGGTGGACAGGGTCCGATATTCGGGTATCAGCCCCAGCATTTT.